The 29 T cell receptor beta chains presented below share a single source sample, sequenced in a study of T cell repertoires and HLA-DP antigens. What these receptors recognize is not known. This table comes from immunoSEQ multiplex PCR, and its TCRdb copy is limited to in-frame clones, with some not included. The sample lists 55,000 to 80,000 clones, around three quarters occurring once. Sequenced material: CD4+ T cells from PBMCs. The receptors were sampled from a man aged 55 to 69 in good health and CMV-seronegative.

This rearrangement joins TRBV7-2 to TRBJ1-5; weak D call: TRBD1 (6 bases). Trimming pared 3 bases from V and 6 bases from J, leaving 15 bases between. Germline V gene data show CDR1 as SGHTA and CDR2 as FQGNSA. The CDR3 sequence is 15 residues long. This CDR3 is CASSFGDRLGQPQHF. CDR3 coding DNA: TGTGCCAGCAGCTTCGGTGACAGGTTGGGTCAGCCCCAGCATTTT.

The table lists this clone with a few counts. The same CDR3 also results from other DNA sequences found in this sample. The V and J genes are TRBV2 and TRBJ2-7; 11 bases line up with TRBD2. V lost 3 bases and J lost 6; bases outside the gene matches: 4. Germline assignment: CDR1 SNHLY and CDR2 FYNNEI. The CDR3 consists of 14 residues. CDR3: CASSDLAGGPEQYF. Here the CDR3 DNA reads TGTGCCAGCAGTGATTTAGCGGGGGGGCCCGAGCAGTACTTC.

The chain joins TRBV2 to TRBJ1-4; 9 nucleotides agree with TRBD1. The CDR3 totals 15 residues. V gave up 4 bases and J gave up 7 bases; unmatched junction bases: 7. Per germline, CDR1 SNHLY and CDR2 FYNNEI. CDR3 region: CASSVLPGQGEKLFF. CDR3 nucleotide sequence: TGTGCCAGCAGTGTTCTACCGGGACAGGGTGAAAAACTGTTTTTT.

The chain is built from TRBV5-6 and TRBJ1-1; 7 bases map to TRBD1. Germline V gives CDR1 SGHDT, CDR2 YYEEEE. CDR3 length: 15 residues. With V trimmed by 2 bases and J by 0 bases, 4 bases remained unmatched. CDR3 nucleotides: TGTGCCAGCAGCTTCTTAGGGGGCTTGAACACTGAAGCTTTCTTT. Translated, it gives CASSFLGGLNTEAFF.

This clone was found a few times. The V gene is TRBV5-1, the J gene TRBJ1-4; no clear D. CDR1 and CDR2 (germline): SGHRS, YFSETQ. This CDR3 has 14 amino acids. V lost 0 bases, J lost 7 bases, and 10 bases lay in between. As DNA, the CDR3 is TGCGCCAGCAGCTTGGGAGAGAGTAGTGAAAAACTGTTTTTT. Its protein product is CASSLGESSEKLFF. The full variable domain, with the rest looked up from reference TRBV5-1 and TRBJ1-4, is KAGVTQTPRYLIKTRGQQVTLSCSPISGHRSVSWYQQTPGQGLQFLFEYFSETQRNKGNFPGRFSGRQFSNSRSEMNVSTLELGDSALYLCASSLGESSEKLFFGSGTQLSVL.

The chain recombines TRBV18 with TRBJ2-3; TRBD2 matches at 8 bases. CDR1 is KGHSH and CDR2 is LQKENI in the germline V gene. The length of the CDR3 is 14 residues. V gave up 3 bases and J gave up 6 bases; unmatched junction bases: 5. CDR3 nucleotides: TGTGCCAGCTCACCTGGACTAGCACCCGATACGCAGTATTTT. It codes for CASSPGLAPDTQYF.

This sequence joins TRBV7-3 and TRBJ2-1, with a possible D match to TRBD2 (6 bases). The CDR3 covers 14 residues. Trimming removed 8 bases at V and 0 bases at J, with 11 bases between. CDR1 and CDR2 (germline): SGHTA, FQGTGA. CDR3 DNA: TGTGCCAGCGCGGAGGGGCCCTCCTACAATGAGCAGTTCTTC. It specifies CASAEGPSYNEQFF.

The rearrangement joins TRBV20-1 to TRBJ2-5; 7 positions agree with TRBD1. The CDR3 is 11 residues long. The junction had 4 bases not matched to a gene; V was cut back by 8 bases and J by 4 bases. Germline-derived CDR1 and CDR2 are DFQATT and SNEGSKA (reference sequence). CDR3 sequence (DNA): TGCAGTATAAGGGGGCCAGAGACCCAGTACTTC. It codes for CSIRGPETQYF.

The chain has TRBV4-1 and TRBJ1-6; unclear D gene. CDR1 is MGHRA and CDR2 is YSYEKL in the germline V gene. CDR3 size: 16 residues. Trimming stripped 0 bases from V and 2 bases from J, with 8 bases between. DNA for the CDR3: TGCGCCAGCAGCCAAGAGTGGTCCGCCTATAATTCACCCCTCCACTTT. This codes for CASSQEWSAYNSPLHF.

This chain links TRBV15 with TRBJ2-5, with TRBD2 identical over 7 bases. The CDR3 has 15 residues. The trim removed 5 bases at V and 0 bases at J, leaving 6 bases unmatched. Germline V lookup: CDR1 LNHNV, CDR2 YYDKDF (reference sequence). The CDR3 protein is CATSPGGVNQETQYF. The CDR3 DNA follows: TGTGCCACCAGCCCTGGGGGGGTTAACCAAGAGACCCAGTACTTC.

The V call is TRBV5-4, the J call TRBJ1-2; D unresolved. Germline CDR1 and CDR2: SGHNT and YYREEE (reference sequence). The CDR3 is 15 amino acids. The ends were cut back, 4 bases at V and 8 bases at J, with 21 bases in the middle. DNA of the CDR3: TGTGCCAGCAGCCGAGAGATTCGGGCCGATGGCGGCTACACCTTC. It encodes CASSREIRADGGYTF.

The chain links TRBV27 to TRBJ2-5; TRBD2 aligns across 12 bases. With 5 bases clipped from V and 5 bases from J, the junction kept 9 bases outside the gene matches. CDR3 length equals 16 residues. Germline lookup yields CDR1 MNHEY and CDR2 SMNVEV (reference sequence). As DNA, the CDR3 is TGTGCCAGCAGTAGGTCTAGCGGGGGGGCCGGGGAGACCCAGTACTTC. Translated, it gives CASSRSSGGAGETQYF.

This chain joins TRBV11-3 and TRBJ2-5, with 11 bases that match TRBD1. This CDR3 has 14 residues. Germline-derived CDR1 and CDR2 are SGHNT and YENEEA. V lost 5 bases, J lost 11 bases, and 10 bases stayed unmatched. DNA for the CDR3: TGTGCCAGCAGCCTTTCCGGGACAGGGGGGCGTCAGTACTTC. This translates into CASSLSGTGGRQYF. Filled out from reference TRBV11-3 and TRBJ2-5, the complete variable domain reads EAGVVQSPRYKIIEKKQPVAFWCNPISGHNTLYWYLQNLGQGPELLIRYENEEAVDDSQLPKDRFSAERLKGVDSTLKIQPAELGDSAVYLCASSLSGTGGRQYFGPGTRLLVL.

The chain carries TRBV2 and TRBJ1-2; D might be TRBD1 (5 bases). The CDR3 covers 14 residues. Per germline, CDR1 SNHLY and CDR2 FYNNEI. CDR3 coding DNA: TGTACCTCCGGTGCGGGAGGGGCCGACTATGGCTACACCTTC. It specifies CTSGAGGADYGYTF.

This clone was recorded a few times. The CDR3 DNA reads TGTGCCTGGAGTGTTGGGCGGTCAGGGCAGCCCCAGCATTTT. Its protein is CAWSVGRSGQPQHF. The rearrangement uses TRBV30 and TRBJ1-5; a possible D gene is TRBD1 (5 bases). Germline V CDR1 and CDR2: GTSNPN, SVGIG (reference sequence). V lost 0 bases and J lost 7, with 13 bases in between. The CDR3 is 14 amino acids. Variable domain in full (rest from reference TRBV30 and TRBJ1-5): SQTIHQWPATLVQPVGSPLSLECTVEGTSNPNLYWYRQAAGRGLQLLFYSVGIGQISSEVPQNLSASRPQDRQFILSSKKLLLSDSGFYLCAWSVGRSGQPQHFGDGTRLSIL.

The chain has TRBV27 and TRBJ2-5; 8 bases fit TRBD2. The CDR3 runs to 15 residues. Germline V gene sequence: CDR1 MNHEY, CDR2 SMNVEV (reference sequence). Trimming removed 6 bases from V and 6 bases from J; junction bases left unmatched: 12. The CDR3 DNA reads as TGTGCCAGCAGGCCACTCCTAGCGGGCGGACAGACCCAGTACTTC. Protein product: CASRPLLAGGQTQYF.

The chain has TRBV5-1 and TRBJ1-1; TRBD1 might be the D (6 bases). The CDR3 is 14 residues long. The V gene lost 0 bases and the J gene lost 1 base, with 7 bases spanning the gap. In germline, CDR1 is SGHRS, CDR2 YFSETQ. CDR3 sequence (DNA): TGCGCCAGCAGCTTGGTACAGGGGAACACTGAAGCTTTCTTT. Translating gives CASSLVQGNTEAFF.

This clone was found once. This chain links TRBV5-1 with TRBJ2-2, with D possibly TRBD2 on 5 matching bases. Germline CDR1 is SGHRS and CDR2 is YFSETQ. The V end was cut by 0 bases, the J end by 1 base, with 16 bases between. The CDR3 totals 18 residues. CDR3 sequence: CASSLAGGTSLNTGELFF. CDR3 bases: TGCGCCAGCAGCTTGGCCGGAGGAACAAGCCTGAACACCGGGGAGCTGTTTTTT.

The V and J genes are TRBV10-2 and TRBJ1-4; unclear D gene. The V gene's germline CDR1 is WSHSY and CDR2 SAAADI. The V end was cut by 7 bases, the J end by 12 bases, with 21 bases between. CDR3 length: 14 residues. The CDR3 loop is CASTPANFRSQLFF. As DNA, the CDR3 is TGCGCCAGCACCCCCGCAAACTTTAGGTCCCAACTGTTTTTT.

CDR3 residues: CASSQEGGFGYTF. The CDR3 DNA follows: TGTGCCAGCAGCCAAGAAGGCGGCTTTGGCTACACCTTC. The V and J genes are TRBV14 and TRBJ1-2; D is ambiguous. The CDR3 is 13 residues long. Trimming pared 0 bases from V and 7 bases from J, leaving 9 bases between. Per germline, CDR1 SGHDN and CDR2 FVKESK.

This clone has just a few counts. The chain carries TRBV10-3 and TRBJ2-3; 7 positions agree with TRBD1. CDR3 length equals 14 residues. Germline V gene data show CDR1 as ENHRY and CDR2 as SYGVKD. V lost 7 bases and J lost 0; bases outside the gene matches: 4. CDR3 nucleotide sequence: TGTGCCATCACCGAGGGGGCTAGCACAGATACGCAGTATTTT. It encodes CAITEGASTDTQYF.

V and J are TRBV11-3 and TRBJ2-2, with 7 nucleotides matching TRBD2. Germline trimming cut 6 bases from V and 6 bases from J; bases unmatched to any gene: 7. The CDR3 runs to 14 residues. Germline CDR1 is SGHNT and CDR2 is YENEEA. As DNA, the CDR3 is TGTGCCAGCAGAGGACTAGAGAGGTCCGGGGAGCTGTTTTTT. Translation: CASRGLERSGELFF. The variable domain in full, with the rest retrieved from reference TRBV11-3 and TRBJ2-2, is EAGVVQSPRYKIIEKKQPVAFWCNPISGHNTLYWYLQNLGQGPELLIRYENEEAVDDSQLPKDRFSAERLKGVDSTLKIQPAELGDSAVYLCASRGLERSGELFFGEGSRLTVL.

This clone was detected only a few times. The V call is TRBV6-5, the J call TRBJ1-2; 9 positions agree with TRBD1. Trimming cost V 6 bases and J 4 bases; bases outside gene matches: 6. From germline, CDR1 is MNHEY and CDR2 SVGAGI. The CDR3 is 14 residues long. The CDR3 loop is CASSLGQGSYGYTF. The DNA of the CDR3 is TGTGCCAGCAGCCTAGGACAGGGGTCCTATGGCTACACCTTC.

This sequence joins TRBV4-1 and TRBJ1-6, with 8 positions matching TRBD1. Looked up from germline, CDR1 is MGHRA and CDR2 is YSYEKL. With V trimmed by 4 bases and J by 6 bases, 11 bases remained unmatched. This CDR3 is 17 amino acids long. The DNA for the CDR3 is TGCGCCAGCAGCCCCTTAGGACAGGGAATAAGTAATTCACCCCTCCACTTT. It is translated as CASSPLGQGISNSPLHF.

This clone was seen a handful of times. This chain joins TRBV18 and TRBJ1-2; D may be TRBD1 (6 bases). The germline V and J ends were trimmed by 3 bases and 7 bases, with 18 bases remaining between them. This CDR3 comprises 15 residues. Germline V gene sequence: CDR1 KGHSH, CDR2 LQKENI. The DNA of the CDR3 is TGTGCCAGCTCACCCCGGGACACCGGCGTGTTTGGCTACACCTTC. Residues: CASSPRDTGVFGYTF.

This clone was observed a handful of times. The rearrangement joins TRBV2 to TRBJ1-2, with D uncertain. V dropped 0 bases and J dropped 4 bases, with 12 bases sitting between them. Germline V gives CDR1 SNHLY, CDR2 FYNNEI. This CDR3 is 15 amino acids long. The DNA for the CDR3 is TGTGCCAGCAGTGAAGCAGCGCGGAACTTCTATGGCTACACCTTC. Its translation is CASSEAARNFYGYTF.

This chain uses TRBV7-3 with TRBJ2-1; 10 nucleotides align to TRBD2. CDR1 SGHTA and CDR2 FQGTGA come from the germline V gene. V was clipped by 5 bases and J by 6 bases; unmatched bases: 7. This CDR3 spans 15 amino acids. Here the CDR3 DNA reads TGTGCCAGCAGCCAAGCGGGAGGGCCGGTCAATGAGCAGTTCTTC. Amino acid sequence: CASSQAGGPVNEQFF. The whole variable domain, filled in from reference TRBV7-3 and TRBJ2-1, reads GAGVSQTPSNKVTEKGKYVELRCDPISGHTALYWYRQSLGQGPEFLIYFQGTGAADDSGLPNDRFFAVRPEGSVSTLKIQRTERGDSAVYLCASSQAGGPVNEQFFGPGTRLTVL.

This chain joins TRBV6-5 and TRBJ2-3, with 13 bases identical to TRBD2. CDR1 is MNHEY, CDR2 SVGAGI, per germline. The J segment lost 3 bases and the V segment lost 6 bases, leaving 3 bases of the junction unmatched. The CDR3 consists of 15 residues. The CDR3 here is CASRRTSGGTDTQYF. Written as DNA, the CDR3 is TGTGCCAGCAGAAGGACTAGCGGGGGTACAGATACGCAGTATTTT.

The chain carries TRBV6-1 and TRBJ2-5; 9 bases map to TRBD2. Germline loops: CDR1 MNHNS, CDR2 SASEGT. There are 15 residues in the CDR3. The V segment lost 2 bases and the J segment 5 bases; nucleotides outside the gene matches: 6. DNA for the CDR3: TGTGCCAGCAGTGAATTGGGGACTAGCATGGAGACCCAGTACTTC. Translated: CASSELGTSMETQYF.